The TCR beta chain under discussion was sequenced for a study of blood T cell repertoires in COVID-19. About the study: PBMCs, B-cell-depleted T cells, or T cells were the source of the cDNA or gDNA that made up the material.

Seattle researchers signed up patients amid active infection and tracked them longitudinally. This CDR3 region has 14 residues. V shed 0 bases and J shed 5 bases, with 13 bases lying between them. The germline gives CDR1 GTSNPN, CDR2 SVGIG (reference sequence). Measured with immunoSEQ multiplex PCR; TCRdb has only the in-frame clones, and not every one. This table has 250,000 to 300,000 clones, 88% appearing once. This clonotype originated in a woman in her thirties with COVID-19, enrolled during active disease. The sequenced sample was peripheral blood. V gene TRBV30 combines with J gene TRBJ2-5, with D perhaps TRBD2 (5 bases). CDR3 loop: CAWSVRGGTETQYF. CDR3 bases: TGTGCCTGGAGTGTACGAGGAGGAACGGAGACCCAGTACTTC. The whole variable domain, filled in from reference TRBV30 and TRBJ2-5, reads SQTIHQWPATLVQPVGSPLSLECTVEGTSNPNLYWYRQAAGRGLQLLFYSVGIGQISSEVPQNLSASRPQDRQFILSSKKLLLSDSGFYLCAWSVRGGTETQYFGPGTRLLVL.